These 3 T cell receptor beta chains were all obtained from the same sample, sequenced in a study of beta chain features in type 1 diabetes. Expressed TCRB transcripts were sequenced, since all the RNA that had been isolated was reverse transcribed. The repertoire was sequenced with immunoSEQ multiplex PCR; TCRdb's copy has only in-frame clones and lacks some. The table records fewer than 500,000 clones, approximately 15% of them present only once. Sequencing input: naive CD4+ T cells from blood. The receptor source for this set is a man aged 25-40 years in good health.

This clone was seen more than once but under ten times. The chain links TRBV7-2 to TRBJ2-7; 7 bases fit TRBD2. With 5 bases clipped from V and 4 bases from J, the junction kept 8 bases outside the gene matches. This CDR3 spans 14 amino acids. The germline V gene encodes CDR1 SGHTA and CDR2 FQGNSA. The CDR3 loop reads CASSPIAGKYEQYV. The CDR3 bases are TGTGCCAGCAGCCCGATAGCGGGTAAATACGAGCAGTACGTC.

This chain links TRBV7-9 with TRBJ1-2, with TRBD1 as a possible D gene (5 bases). The germline V gene has CDR1 SEHNR and CDR2 FQNEAQ (reference sequence). V was pared by 4 bases and J by 6 bases, with 15 bases between. This CDR3 comprises 14 residues. The CDR3 DNA reads as TGTGCCAGCAGCTATCGAGGGACTAAGGATGGCTACACCTTC. It yields the protein CASSYRGTKDGYTF.

The sample holds a few counts of this clone. This chain connects TRBV4-1 to TRBJ2-7, with TRBD1 identical over 7 bases. The germline CDR1 and CDR2 sequences are MGHRA and YSYEKL. Trimming at V came to 3 bases and at J to 2 bases, leaving 7 bases not matched to a gene. The CDR3 contains 15 residues. CDR3 sequence: CASSHGRTGAYEQYF. DNA of the CDR3: TGCGCCAGCAGCCATGGAAGGACAGGAGCCTACGAGCAGTACTTC.